The entry that follows covers one T cell receptor beta chain sequence. A much larger clone lies one base from this, so it may be a read error. The V gene's germline CDR1 is MNHNY and CDR2 SVGAGI (reference sequence). There are 12 residues in the CDR3. The data are from a study of tumor-infiltrating lymphocytes in primary liver carcinoma. TCR beta cDNA came from approximately 540 ng total RNA, primed with a constant-region primer. Slightly modified ARM-PCR served as the procedure for the TCR beta libraries. These libraries came from three rounds of nested multiplex PCR. Amplification in the first two PCR rounds was performed using TRBV1-TRBV30 forward primers and a C-beta reverse primer for about 10 cycles each. TCRdb fed the multiplex PCR reads into MiXCR, producing one record per CDR3 protein. Of more than 100,000 distinct CDR3 sequences listed, 50% to 70% are singletons. Both RNA and DNA were isolated together from approximately 20-30 mg of bulk tissue that had not been sorted.

The source of this sequence is an older woman with primary liver carcinoma and hepatitis B virus infection. The sample taken for sequencing was liver tumor tissue from sampling region 1. The subset denotes: tumor region T1, superior pole. The chain uses TRBV6-6 and TRBJ2-5; no reliable D call. The CDR3, as DNA: TGTGTCAGCAGTGCAAACCAAGAGACCCAGTACTTC. Protein: CVSSANQETQYF.